The rows below give T cell receptor beta chains drawn from one sample of a study of T cell responses to AZD1222 COVID-19 vaccine. The method was immunoSEQ multiplex PCR; TCRdb's version includes in-frame clones alone and lacks a portion of them. There are some 120,000 clones in the sample; 75% to 90% occur only once, and 11% lies in the top ten. Here the sequenced sample was peripheral blood, taken on day 0 of MenACWY control vaccination. The receptors here all came from an adult in good health. The CDR3 runs from the conserved cysteine through the conserved F or W. Each record gives: CDR3 DNA, CDR3 protein, V gene, clone size, D gene, J gene. A D gene is named only where the DNA matches it firmly. Size tells how often a clone was seen (once, few, many) or the class of an expanded clone, and some rows leave it out.

TGTGCCAGCAGCGACAGGGACCCCCTAATCTATGGCTACACCTTC CASSDRDPLIYGYTF TRBV9 few - TRBJ1-2
TGTGCCAGCAGGCCCGATTGGCTGGCCGGGGAGCTGTTTTTT CASRPDWLAGELFF TRBV6-5 once - TRBJ2-2
TGTGCCAGCAGTGACATGGAACCAGCTTTCTTT CASSDMEPAFF TRBV2 - - TRBJ1-1
TGTGCCAGCAGTAGGACTAGTTACAATGAGCAGTTCTTC CASSRTSYNEQFF TRBV6-5 - TRBD2 TRBJ2-1
TGTGCCAGCAGTTTAGCGGACCAAGAGACCCAGTACTTC CASSLADQETQYF TRBV12-3/TRBV12-4 - - TRBJ2-5
TGTGCCAGCAGTTCCGGGACATCGATCTACGAGCAGTACTTC CASSSGTSIYEQYF TRBV27 once - TRBJ2-7
TGTGCCAGCAGTTTTTTAAACTCACCCCTCCACTTT CASSFLNSPLHF TRBV6-5 - - TRBJ1-6
TGTGCCTGGAGTGTATCCTGGGGGGCAGGACAGCCCCAGCATTTT CAWSVSWGAGQPQHF TRBV30 - - TRBJ1-5
TGTGCCAGCAGTGCACATCCTAGCTCTGCCACAGATACGCAGTATTTT CASSAHPSSATDTQYF TRBV6-1 - - TRBJ2-3
TGTGCCAGCAGCGCCCAGGGACAGGGAGGAACTGAAGCTTTCTTT CASSAQGQGGTEAFF TRBV9 - TRBD1 TRBJ1-1